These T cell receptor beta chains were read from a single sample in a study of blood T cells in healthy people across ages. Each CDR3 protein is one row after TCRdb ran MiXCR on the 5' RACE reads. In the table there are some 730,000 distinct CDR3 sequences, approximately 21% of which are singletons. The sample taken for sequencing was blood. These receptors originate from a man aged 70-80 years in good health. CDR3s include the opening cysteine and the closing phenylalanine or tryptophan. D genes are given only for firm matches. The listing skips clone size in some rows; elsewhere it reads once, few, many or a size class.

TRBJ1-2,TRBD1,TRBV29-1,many,CSVEEGTASDGYTF,TGCAGCGTTGAAGAGGGGACAGCCTCGGATGGCTACACCTTC
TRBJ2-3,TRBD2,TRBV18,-,CASSPFSGSSTDTRYF,TGTGCCAGCTCACCTTTTAGCGGGAGTTCCACAGATACGCGGTATTTT
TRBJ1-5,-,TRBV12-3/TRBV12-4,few,CASSFGFNSNQPQHF,TGTGCCAGCAGTTTCGGGTTCAATAGCAATCAGCCCCAGCATTTT
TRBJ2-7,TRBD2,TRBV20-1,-,CSLAGALSYEQYF,TGCAGTTTAGCGGGGGCCCTCTCCTACGAGCAGTACTTC
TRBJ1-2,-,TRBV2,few,CASSPDTGSGYTF,TGTGCCAGCAGTCCCGATACCGGCAGTGGCTACACCTTC
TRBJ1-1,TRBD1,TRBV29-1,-,CSVEDLGTGGYMNTEAFF,TGCAGCGTTGAAGATCTGGGGACAGGGGGCTACATGAACACTGAAGCTTTCTTT
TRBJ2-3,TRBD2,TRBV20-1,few,CSAQKREGLRVTQYF,TGCAGTGCCCAAAAGCGGGAGGGCTTAAGGGTGACGCAGTATTTT
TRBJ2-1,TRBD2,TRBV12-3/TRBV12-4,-,CASTPSSGSPYNEQFF,TGTGCCAGCACCCCATCTAGCGGGAGTCCCTACAATGAGCAGTTCTTC
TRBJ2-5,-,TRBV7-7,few,CASSLTSSRQETQYF,TGTGCCAGCAGCTTAACCAGTTCCAGGCAAGAGACCCAGTACTTC
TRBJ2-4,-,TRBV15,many,CATSRDRDPGGNIQYF,TGTGCCACCAGCAGAGATCGGGACCCAGGAGGGAACATTCAGTACTTC
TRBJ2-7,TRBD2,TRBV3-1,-,CASSEMRGDFYEQYF,TGTGCCAGCAGCGAAATGCGGGGGGATTTCTACGAGCAGTACTTC
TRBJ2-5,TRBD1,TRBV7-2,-,CASSLVWDRVSQETQYF,TGTGCCAGCAGCTTAGTCTGGGACAGGGTCTCCCAAGAGACCCAGTACTTC
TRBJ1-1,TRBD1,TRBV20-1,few,CSAQGDNTEAFF,TGCAGTGCCCAGGGGGACAACACTGAAGCTTTCTTT
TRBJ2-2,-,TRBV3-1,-,CASSQDYGGELFF,TGTGCCAGCAGCCAAGATTACGGCGGGGAGCTGTTTTTT
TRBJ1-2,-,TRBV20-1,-,CSASLPSAYGYTF,TGCAGTGCATCGTTGCCAAGCGCCTATGGCTACACCTTC
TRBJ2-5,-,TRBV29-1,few,CSVEGTVLGQETQYF,TGCAGCGTTGAAGGGACAGTCCTTGGTCAAGAGACCCAGTACTTC
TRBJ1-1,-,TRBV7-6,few,CASSGLPNTEAFF,TGTGCCAGCAGCGGGCTACCGAACACTGAAGCTTTCTTT
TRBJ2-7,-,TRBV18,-,CASSPGGYFDEQYF,TGTGCCAGCTCACCGGGGGGCTACTTTGACGAGCAGTACTTC
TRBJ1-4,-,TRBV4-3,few,CASSQDTAATNEKLFF,TGCGCCAGCAGCCAAGATACGGCTGCAACTAATGAAAAACTGTTTTTT
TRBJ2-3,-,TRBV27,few,CASSFLGVVVGTDTQYF,TGTGCCAGCAGTTTCCTAGGCGTCGTAGTGGGCACAGATACGCAGTATTTT
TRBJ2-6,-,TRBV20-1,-,CSANPGGSSGANVLTF,TGCAGTGCCAATCCAGGGGGGTCCTCTGGGGCCAACGTCCTGACTTTC
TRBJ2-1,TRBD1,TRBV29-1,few,CSVGVGAGGDEQFF,TGCAGCGTTGGAGTGGGGGCAGGGGGCGATGAGCAGTTCTTC
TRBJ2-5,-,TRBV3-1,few,CASSQRSGAYQETQYF,TGTGCCAGCAGCCAAAGGTCAGGGGCCTACCAAGAGACCCAGTACTTC
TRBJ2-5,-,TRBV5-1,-,CASSLVGPTVREETQYF,TGCGCCAGCAGCTTGGTCGGTCCGACAGTGAGAGAAGAGACCCAGTACTTC
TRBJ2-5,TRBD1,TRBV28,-,CASSQGARAETQYF,TGTGCCAGCAGCCAGGGGGCCCGTGCAGAGACCCAGTACTTC
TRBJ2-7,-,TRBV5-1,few,CASSLTIQGEPFYEQYF,TGCGCCAGCAGCTTAACCATACAGGGCGAACCGTTTTACGAGCAGTACTTC
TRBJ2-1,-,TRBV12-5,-,CASGSNRLINEQFF,TGTGCTAGTGGTTCCAACAGACTGATCAATGAGCAGTTCTTC
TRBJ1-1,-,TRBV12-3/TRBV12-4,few,CASSPGVGGTETFF,TGTGCCAGCAGTCCCGGGGTGGGTGGTACTGAAACTTTCTTT
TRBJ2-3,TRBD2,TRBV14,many,CASSHGLAVPDTQYF,TGTGCCAGCAGCCACGGACTAGCGGTCCCGGATACGCAGTATTTT
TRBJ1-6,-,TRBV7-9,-,CASSLVAQISSPLHF,TGTGCCAGCAGCTTAGTAGCACAGATAAGTTCACCCCTCCACTTT
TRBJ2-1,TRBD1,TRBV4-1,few,CASSQDGGQGSNEQFF,TGCGCCAGCAGCCAAGATGGGGGACAGGGATCCAATGAGCAGTTCTTC
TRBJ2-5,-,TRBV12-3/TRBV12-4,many,CATGTAAQETQYF,TGTGCCACGGGGACCGCGGCGCAAGAGACCCAGTACTTC
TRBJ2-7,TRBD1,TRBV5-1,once,CASSLLWTGMGYEQYF,TGCGCCAGCAGCTTGCTATGGACAGGAATGGGCTACGAGCAGTACTTC
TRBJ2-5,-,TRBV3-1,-,CASSPTTETQYF,TGTGCCAGCAGCCCCACAACTGAGACCCAGTACTTC
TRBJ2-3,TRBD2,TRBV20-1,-,CSAKLADTQYF,TGCAGTGCTAAACTAGCGGATACGCAGTATTTT
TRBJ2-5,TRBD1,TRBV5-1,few,CASSFGVRDSAETQYF,TGCGCCAGCAGCTTTGGGGTCCGGGACAGCGCAGAGACCCAGTACTTC
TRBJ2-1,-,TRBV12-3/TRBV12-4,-,CASSLLASSNEQFF,TGTGCCAGCAGTTTACTGGCGTCATCAAATGAGCAGTTCTTC
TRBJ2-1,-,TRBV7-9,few,CASMGEYNEQFF,TGTGCCAGCATGGGCGAGTACAATGAGCAGTTCTTC
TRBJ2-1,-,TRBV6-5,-,CASSTGGVRYNEQFF,TGTGCCAGCAGCACAGGAGGGGTACGCTACAATGAGCAGTTCTTC
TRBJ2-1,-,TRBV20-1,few,CRPVQTNEQFF,TGCAGGCCCGTACAGACCAATGAGCAGTTCTTC
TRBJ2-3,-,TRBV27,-,CASSRRPTAGTDTQYF,TGTGCCAGCAGTCGGCGACCAACCGCGGGCACAGATACGCAGTATTTT
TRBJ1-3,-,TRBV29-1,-,CSARDRGNTIYF,TGCAGCGCCAGGGACCGTGGAAACACCATATATTTT
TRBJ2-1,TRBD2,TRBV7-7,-,CASSYSGTNSEQFF,TGTGCCAGCAGCTATTCCGGGACTAATTCTGAGCAGTTCTTC
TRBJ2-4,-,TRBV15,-,CATSRGSDSLAKNIQYF,TGTGCCACCAGCAGGGGGTCGGACAGTCTAGCCAAAAACATTCAGTACTTC
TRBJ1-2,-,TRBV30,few,CAWSSSLPYGYTF,TGTGCCTGGAGTTCCTCGCTGCCATATGGCTACACCTTC